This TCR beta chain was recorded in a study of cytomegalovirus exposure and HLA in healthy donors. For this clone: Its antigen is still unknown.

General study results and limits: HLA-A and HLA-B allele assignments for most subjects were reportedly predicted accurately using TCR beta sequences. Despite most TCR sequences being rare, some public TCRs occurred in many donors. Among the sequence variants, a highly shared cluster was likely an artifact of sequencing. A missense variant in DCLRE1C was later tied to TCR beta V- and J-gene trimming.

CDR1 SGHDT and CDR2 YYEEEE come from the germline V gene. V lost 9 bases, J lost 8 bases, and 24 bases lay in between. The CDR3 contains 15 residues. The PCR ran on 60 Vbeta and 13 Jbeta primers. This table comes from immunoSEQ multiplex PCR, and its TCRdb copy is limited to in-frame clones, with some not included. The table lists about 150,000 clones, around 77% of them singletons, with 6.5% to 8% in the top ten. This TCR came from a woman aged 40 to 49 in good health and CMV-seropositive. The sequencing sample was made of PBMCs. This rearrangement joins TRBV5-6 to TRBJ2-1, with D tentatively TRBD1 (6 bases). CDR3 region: CATTLAGAGADEQFF. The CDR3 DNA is TGTGCCACCACTCTCGCAGGGGCCGGAGCCGATGAGCAGTTCTTC.